This TCR beta chain was captured in a study of cytomegalovirus exposure and HLA in healthy donors. V shed 6 bases, J shed 9 bases, and the junction held 11 bases outside the gene matches. The germline gives CDR1 SSHAT, CDR2 FNYEAQ (reference sequence). The CDR3 extends over 15 amino acids. The PCR made use of 60 Vbeta and 13 Jbeta primers. The data were produced by immunoSEQ multiplex PCR, yet TCRdb's version contains in-frame clones alone and is incomplete. Of over 70,000 clones in the sample, more than 60% are singletons; the top ten hold roughly 3%. The chain recombines TRBV7-7 with TRBJ2-1; the match to TRBD2 covers 10 bases. The origin of this receptor is a man between 45 and 60 years old in good health and CMV-seropositive. Source material: PBMCs. As DNA, the CDR3 is TGTGCCAGCAGTACCGGGACTAGCGCCCACAGTGAGCAGTTCTTC. Amino acids: CASSTGTSAHSEQFF.